These 29 T cell receptor beta chains came from one sample sequenced in a study of blood T cell repertoires in COVID-19. Profiled with immunoSEQ multiplex PCR; TCRdb holds only in-frame clones, not every one. The data contain about 80,000 clones, 88% of them singletons. The specimen sequenced was peripheral blood. The receptors originated from a woman older than 75 with acute or convalescent COVID-19.

This chain uses TRBV30 with TRBJ2-2; perhaps TRBD1 as D (5 bases). Germline V gene sequence: CDR1 GTSNPN, CDR2 SVGIG (reference sequence). V lost 3 bases and J lost 1, with 9 bases in between. CDR3 length: 14 amino acids. The CDR3 loop reads CAWRIDRNTGELFF. The CDR3 bases are TGTGCCTGGAGGATTGACAGGAACACCGGGGAGCTGTTTTTT.

J is TRBJ1-5 and V is TRBV4-3, with unresolved D. The CDR3 is 15 residues long. CDR1 and CDR2 (germline): LGHNA, YSLEER. V lost 0 bases, J lost 7 bases, and 13 bases lay in between. In DNA, the CDR3 is TGCGCCAGCAGCCAAGACGCGGGTTTCGGGCAGCCCCAGCATTTT. Its translation is CASSQDAGFGQPQHF.

This sequence joins TRBV6-1 and TRBJ2-7; 13 nucleotides align to TRBD2. Germline V gene lookup returns CDR1 MNHNS and CDR2 SASEGT. V was clipped by 4 bases and J by 3 bases; unmatched bases: 6. The CDR3 sequence is 16 residues long. CDR3 residues: CASSGGLAGEGYEQYF. The CDR3 nucleotides read TGTGCCAGCAGTGGAGGACTAGCGGGAGAGGGCTACGAGCAGTACTTC.

The V gene is TRBV7-6, the J gene TRBJ1-5; D not certain. Between the trimmed V and J ends, which lost 1 base and 7 bases, there was a span of 14 bases. The CDR3 consists of 15 residues. The V gene's germline CDR1 is SGHVS and CDR2 FNYEAQ. Here the CDR3 DNA reads TGTGCCAGCAGCTTAGAGATGGGCGACAAACAGCCCCAGCATTTT. Amino acid sequence: CASSLEMGDKQPQHF.

V gene TRBV13 combines with J gene TRBJ1-1, with TRBD1 matching over 8 bases. The CDR3 spans 13 residues. Trimming at V came to 3 bases and at J to 6 bases, leaving 3 bases not matched to a gene. The V gene's germline CDR1 is PRHDT and CDR2 FYEKMQ (reference sequence). The CDR3 spells CASSFTGGSEAFF. DNA for the CDR3: TGTGCCAGCAGCTTTACAGGGGGGTCTGAAGCTTTCTTT.

The chain joins TRBV7-9 to TRBJ2-3; 11 bases are shared with TRBD2. Per germline, CDR1 SEHNR and CDR2 FQNEAQ (reference sequence). This CDR3 is 17 amino acids long. J gave up 6 bases and V 5 bases, and 13 bases lay outside the gene matches. CDR3 sequence reads: CASSIPGTSGHTDTQYF. CDR3 bases: TGTGCCAGCAGCATCCCCGGGACTAGCGGCCATACGGATACGCAGTATTTT.

The rearrangement joins TRBV5-1 to TRBJ2-5, with D tentatively TRBD1 (6 bases). V gave up 3 bases and J gave up 5 bases, with 11 bases separating them. The CDR3 spans 13 residues. From germline, CDR1 is SGHRS and CDR2 YFSETQ. The CDR3 loop is CASSSGHGETQYF. For the CDR3, the DNA is TGCGCCAGCAGCTCGGGACACGGGGAGACCCAGTACTTC. The complete variable domain, with remaining parts taken from reference TRBV5-1 and TRBJ2-5, reads KAGVTQTPRYLIKTRGQQVTLSCSPISGHRSVSWYQQTPGQGLQFLFEYFSETQRNKGNFPGRFSGRQFSNSRSEMNVSTLELGDSALYLCASSSGHGETQYFGPGTRLLVL.

This chain links TRBV5-5 with TRBJ2-7, with 7 positions matching TRBD2. Germline assignment: CDR1 SGHKS and CDR2 YYEKEE (reference sequence). J gave up 2 bases and V 7 bases, and 6 bases lay outside the gene matches. This CDR3 has 13 amino acids. The CDR3, as DNA: TGTGCCAGCGGGGGGAGGGACCCCTACGAGCAGTACTTC. The encoded protein is CASGGRDPYEQYF.

This clone was found once. One junction end disagrees with the germline gene, perhaps due to a read error. The V and J genes are TRBV7-2 and TRBJ2-1; 9 nucleotides line up with TRBD2. The CDR3 runs 12 residues. Germline V gives CDR1 SGHTA, CDR2 FQGNSA. The chain's CDR3 is CASSARRGGTIF. Here the CDR3 DNA reads TGTGCCAGCAGCGCTAGGCGGGGGGGTACGATCTTC.

The chain links TRBV19 to TRBJ1-3; D possibly corresponds to TRBD1 (5 bases). CDR1 and CDR2 (germline): LNHDA, SQIVND (reference sequence). There are 15 residues in the CDR3. V lost 6 bases and J lost 0, with 12 bases in between. The CDR3 reads CASRRGKSSGNTIYF. CDR3 DNA sequence: TGTGCCAGTAGAAGGGGTAAAAGCTCTGGAAACACCATATATTTT.

V usage is TRBV18 and J usage is TRBJ1-1; D may be TRBD1 (6 bases). The CDR3 length is 15 residues. The germline V and J ends were trimmed by 0 bases and 4 bases, with 12 bases remaining between them. Germline assignment: CDR1 KGHSH and CDR2 LQKENI. DNA for the CDR3: TGTGCCAGCTCACCACCCAGGGGCGAGAGCACTGAAGCTTTCTTT. It encodes CASSPPRGESTEAFF. Variable domain in full (rest from reference TRBV18 and TRBJ1-1): NAGVMQNPRHLVRRRGQEARLRCSPMKGHSHVYWYRQLPEEGLKFMVYLQKENIIDESGMPKERFSAEFPKEGPSILRIQQVVRGDSAAYFCASSPPRGESTEAFFGQGTRLTVV.

The chain employs TRBV19 and TRBJ1-5, with unresolved D. This CDR3 contains 12 residues. The germline V gene has CDR1 LNHDA and CDR2 SQIVND (reference sequence). V lost 5 bases, J lost 6 bases, and 8 bases lay in between. The chain's CDR3 is CASSFTGQPQHF. In DNA form, the CDR3 reads TGTGCCAGTAGTTTTACGGGTCAGCCCCAGCATTTT.

The gene calls are TRBV28 and TRBJ2-1; 11 bases fit TRBD1. Per the germline V gene, CDR1 is MDHEN and CDR2 is SYDVKM. CDR3 length: 18 residues. J was trimmed by 7 bases and V by 4 bases; bases with no gene match: 15. The chain's CDR3 is CASSYSGGQGGRSNEQFF. The CDR3 DNA sequence: TGTGCCAGCAGTTATTCGGGGGGACAGGGGGGAAGATCGAATGAGCAGTTCTTC.

V and J are TRBV5-1 and TRBJ1-4; 7 positions match TRBD1. Germline loops: CDR1 SGHRS, CDR2 YFSETQ. This CDR3 region has 16 residues. V lost 3 bases and J lost 4; bases outside the gene matches: 9. In DNA form, the CDR3 reads TGCGCCAGCAGCTCCCGCACAGGGGCCATTAATGAAAAACTGTTTTTT. Its translation is CASSSRTGAINEKLFF.

The genes are TRBV2 and TRBJ2-3, with TRBD2 matching over 8 bases. CDR3 length equals 15 residues. Germline assignment: CDR1 SNHLY and CDR2 FYNNEI. Trimming removed 6 bases from V and 4 bases from J; junction bases left unmatched: 9. Here the CDR3 DNA reads TGTGCCAGCAGGCCTTGGGAGCGGGAGTCAGATACGCAGTATTTT. It is translated as CASRPWERESDTQYF. Supplemented by reference TRBV2 and TRBJ2-3, the full variable domain reads EPEVTQTPSHQVTQMGQEVILRCVPISNHLYFYWYRQILGQKVEFLVSFYNNEISEKSEIFDDQFSVERPDGSNFTLKIRSTKLEDSAMYFCASRPWERESDTQYFGPGTRLTVL.

This chain joins TRBV2 and TRBJ2-1; no firm D call. The CDR3 is 13 residues long. The germline CDR1 and CDR2 sequences are SNHLY and FYNNEI. Trimming pared 4 bases from V and 9 bases from J, leaving 13 bases between. The DNA of the CDR3 is TGTGCCAGCAGTGCGGAAGAATCGGGTGAGCAGTTCTTC. Protein sequence: CASSAEESGEQFF.

V gene TRBV11-2 combines with J gene TRBJ2-7; 7 bases fit TRBD1. The CDR3 is 12 amino acids. The ends lost 4 bases at V and 5 bases at J; junction bases unmatched: 2. Germline V gives CDR1 SGHAT, CDR2 FQNNGV. This CDR3 reads CASSSGTDEQYF. CDR3 bases: TGTGCCAGCAGCTCAGGGACAGACGAGCAGTACTTC.

V gene TRBV15 combines with J gene TRBJ1-6; the D gene is possibly TRBD1 (5 bases). V gave up 0 bases and J gave up 7 bases, with 19 bases separating them. This CDR3 is 18 amino acids long. In germline, CDR1 is LNHNV, CDR2 YYDKDF (reference sequence). Here the CDR3 reads CATSRDKGTGAGNSPLHF. CDR3 nucleotides: TGTGCCACCAGCAGAGATAAGGGGACCGGGGCGGGGAATTCACCCCTCCACTTT.

This chain connects TRBV27 to TRBJ2-2; 9 bases agree with TRBD1. CDR3 length equals 15 residues. From germline, CDR1 is MNHEY and CDR2 SMNVEV (reference sequence). J lost 3 bases, V lost 6 bases, and 5 bases had no gene match. In DNA, the CDR3 is TGTGCCAGCAGAGACAGGGGGTGGGACACCGGGGAGCTGTTTTTT. This codes for CASRDRGWDTGELFF.

The V and J genes are TRBV7-3 and TRBJ2-2, with TRBD1 matching 8 bases. The V segment lost 2 bases and the J segment 1 base; nucleotides outside the gene matches: 0. CDR1 SGHTA and CDR2 FQGTGA come from the germline V gene. The CDR3 sequence is 15 residues long. The CDR3: CASSLGQGNTGELFF. The CDR3 coding sequence is TGTGCCAGCAGCTTAGGACAGGGGAACACCGGGGAGCTGTTTTTT. Full variable domain (missing parts from reference TRBV7-3 and TRBJ2-2): GAGVSQTPSNKVTEKGKYVELRCDPISGHTALYWYRQSLGQGPEFLIYFQGTGAADDSGLPNDRFFAVRPEGSVSTLKIQRTERGDSAVYLCASSLGQGNTGELFFGEGSRLTVL.

The J gene is TRBJ1-3, the V gene TRBV5-1; unclear D gene. Trimming removed 0 bases from V and 0 bases from J, with 4 bases in between. The CDR3 totals 14 residues. The germline gives CDR1 SGHRS, CDR2 YFSETQ. Here the CDR3 reads CASSLASSGNTIYF. The CDR3 DNA sequence: TGCGCCAGCAGCTTGGCCAGCTCTGGAAACACCATATATTTT.

In this sample, this clone turned up a few times. The rearrangement joins TRBV6-5 to TRBJ2-1; 14 bases match TRBD2. The junction had 8 bases not matched to a gene; V was cut back by 5 bases and J by 11 bases. CDR1 is MNHEY and CDR2 is SVGAGI in the germline V gene. The CDR3 loop spans 15 amino acids. The CDR3 region has the DNA TGTGCCAGCAGTAACCAGGGACTAGCGGGGGCCCAGCAGTTCTTC. Translation: CASSNQGLAGAQQFF.

V usage is TRBV3-1 (or the pseudogene TRBV3-2) and J usage is TRBJ2-7, with 7 bases lining up with TRBD1. The germline CDR1 and CDR2 sequences are LGHDT and YNNKEL (reference sequence). The CDR3 totals 13 residues. With V trimmed by 3 bases and J by 2 bases, 1 base remained unmatched. CDR3 DNA sequence: TGTGCCAGCAGCCAGGGGACAGCCTACGAGCAGTACTTC. As protein: CASSQGTAYEQYF.

The V call is TRBV6-5, the J call TRBJ1-3, with a tentative D call TRBD1 (6 bases). This CDR3 region has 14 residues. V was clipped by 8 bases and J by 4 bases, with 15 bases between them. Germline CDR1 reads MNHEY; CDR2 reads SVGAGI. The CDR3 loop reads CASRSTGRGNTIYF. CDR3 in DNA: TGTGCCAGCCGAAGTACAGGGAGAGGAAACACCATATATTTT.

The chain uses TRBV29-1 and TRBJ2-1; 8 bases match TRBD1. V shed 6 bases, J shed 4 bases, and the junction held 11 bases outside the gene matches. This CDR3 region has 15 residues. Germline assignment: CDR1 SQVTM and CDR2 ANQGSEA. CDR3 loop: CSVLQRTGMYNEQFF. In nucleotides, the CDR3 is TGCAGCGTCCTACAAAGGACAGGGATGTACAATGAGCAGTTCTTC.

This clone was observed once. The V call is TRBV29-1, the J call TRBJ1-3, with D tentatively TRBD1 (5 bases). Per germline, CDR1 SQVTM and CDR2 ANQGSEA. Trimming took off 5 bases at V and 2 bases at J, with 19 bases between the two ends. The CDR3 is 16 residues long. CDR3 residues: CSVSQVGGTTGNTIYF. The CDR3 nucleotides are TGCAGCGTTTCCCAAGTGGGGGGTACCACTGGAAACACCATATATTTT.

This chain uses TRBV20-1 with TRBJ2-7; 7 bases line up with TRBD1. V shed 1 base and J 6 bases; nucleotides not matched to a gene: 0. Germline CDR1 DFQATT, CDR2 SNEGSKA (reference sequence). The CDR3 contains 11 residues. The CDR3 region is CSARGDSEQYF. Here the CDR3 DNA reads TGCAGTGCTAGAGGGGACAGCGAGCAGTACTTC.

The V gene is TRBV2, the J gene TRBJ2-1; possibly TRBD1 for D (6 bases). The CDR3 spans 18 residues. Between the trimmed V and J ends, which lost 7 bases and 5 bases, there was a span of 27 bases. From germline, CDR1 is SNHLY and CDR2 FYNNEI. This CDR3 reads CASKGLYRGNYIDNEQFF. CDR3 nucleotide sequence: TGTGCCAGCAAGGGGTTATATAGGGGGAATTATATCGACAATGAGCAGTTCTTC.

V usage is TRBV9 and J usage is TRBJ1-6, with D possibly matching TRBD1 (6 bases). V was trimmed by 3 bases and J by 7 bases, leaving 14 bases between them. Germline CDR1 is SGDLS and CDR2 is YYNGEE. This CDR3 is built from 15 residues. The CDR3 loop reads CASSARDNRNSPLHF. CDR3 sequence (DNA): TGTGCCAGCAGCGCCCGGGACAATCGGAATTCACCCCTCCACTTT. Combining the CDR3 with reference TRBV9 and TRBJ1-6 gives the whole variable domain DSGVTQTPKHLITATGQRVTLRCSPRSGDLSVYWYQQSLDQGLQFLIQYYNGEERAKGNILERFSAQQFPDLHSELNLSSLELGDSALYFCASSARDNRNSPLHFGNGTRLTVT.